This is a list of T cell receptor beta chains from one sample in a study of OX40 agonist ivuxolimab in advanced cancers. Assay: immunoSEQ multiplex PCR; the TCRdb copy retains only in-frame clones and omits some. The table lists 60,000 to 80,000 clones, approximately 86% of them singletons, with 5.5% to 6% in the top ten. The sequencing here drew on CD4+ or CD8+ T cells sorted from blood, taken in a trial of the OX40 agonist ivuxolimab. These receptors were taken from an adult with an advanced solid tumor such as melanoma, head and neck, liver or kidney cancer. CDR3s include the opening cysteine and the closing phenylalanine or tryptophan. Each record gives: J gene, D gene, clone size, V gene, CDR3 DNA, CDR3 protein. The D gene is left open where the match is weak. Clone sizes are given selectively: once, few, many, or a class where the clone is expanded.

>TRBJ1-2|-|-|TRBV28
TGTGCCAGCAGCCGGAGAAATAACAGGGATGGCTACACCTTC
CASSRRNNRDGYTF
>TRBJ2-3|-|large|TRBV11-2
TGTGCCAGCAGCTTAGGAAACTACTACCACACAGATACGCAGTATTTT
CASSLGNYYHTDTQYF
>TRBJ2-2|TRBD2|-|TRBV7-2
TGTGCCAGCAGCAAGCGACTAGCGGGACCCTCTAACACCGGGGAGCTGTTTTTT
CASSKRLAGPSNTGELFF
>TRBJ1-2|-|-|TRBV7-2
TGTGCCAGCAGCTCCCTTGGACCCTACTATGGCTACACCTTC
CASSSLGPYYGYTF
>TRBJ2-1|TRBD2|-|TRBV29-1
TGCAGCGTTGTTCGGGCTAGCGGAACGTACAATGAGCAGTTCTTC
CSVVRASGTYNEQFF
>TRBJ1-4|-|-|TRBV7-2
TGTGCCAGCAGCAAACAGTGGGGTAATGAAAAACTGTTTTTT
CASSKQWGNEKLFF
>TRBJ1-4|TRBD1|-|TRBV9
TGTGCCAGCAGCCGGACAGGGGGAAATGAAAAACTGTTTTTT
CASSRTGGNEKLFF
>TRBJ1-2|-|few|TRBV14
TGTGCCAGCAGCCCACGGACATCCGATGGCTACACCTTC
CASSPRTSDGYTF
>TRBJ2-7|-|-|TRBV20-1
TGCAGTGCTGGCTACGAGCAGTACTTC
CSAGYEQYF
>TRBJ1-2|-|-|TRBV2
TGTGCCAGCAGTGTTTGGGGTCCCGGCTACACCTTC
CASSVWGPGYTF
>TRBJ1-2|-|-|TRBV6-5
TGTGCCAGCAGTTATTCCTCTATAGGGGTGTCCTATGGCTACACCTTC
CASSYSSIGVSYGYTF
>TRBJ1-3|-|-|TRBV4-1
TGCGCCAGCAGCCCTCTGTCCAGGCCGAAGGGAAACACCATATATTTT
CASSPLSRPKGNTIYF
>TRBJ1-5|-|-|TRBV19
TGTGCCAGTAGTATCTATAATTGGGACATAGATAGCAATCAGCCCCAGCATTTT
CASSIYNWDIDSNQPQHF
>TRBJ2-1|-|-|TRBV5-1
TGCGCCAGCAGCTCAAAGGCAGAAACCTACAATGAGCAGTTCTTC
CASSSKAETYNEQFF
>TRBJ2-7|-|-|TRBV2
TGTGCCACGCAGGGGGGTAACTACGAGCAGTACTTC
CATQGGNYEQYF
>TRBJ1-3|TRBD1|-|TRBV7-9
TGTGCCAGCAGCTCCTCTACAGGGGAAGGGAACACCATATATTTT
CASSSSTGEGNTIYF
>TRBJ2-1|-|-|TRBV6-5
TGTGCCAGCAGTTACTCTGCGGACTACTACAATGAGCAGTTCTTC
CASSYSADYYNEQFF
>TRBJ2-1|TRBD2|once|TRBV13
TGTGCCAGCAGCTTCGGTAGCGGGGAGCAGTTCTTC
CASSFGSGEQFF
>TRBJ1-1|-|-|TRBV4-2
TGTGCCAGCAGCACTCCCCGATACAGTCACACTGAAGCTTTCTTT
CASSTPRYSHTEAFF
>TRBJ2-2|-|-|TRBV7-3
TGTGCCAGCAGCTTATCTGGAGCCGGTACAACCGGGGAGCTGTTTTTT
CASSLSGAGTTGELFF
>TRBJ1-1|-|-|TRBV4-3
TGCGCCAGCAGATTAAGGGAAGGGGCGGCTGAAGCTTTCTTT
CASRLREGAAEAFF
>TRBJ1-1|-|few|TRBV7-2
TGTGCCAGCAGCCCCCAATGGTATACTGAAGCTTTCTTT
CASSPQWYTEAFF
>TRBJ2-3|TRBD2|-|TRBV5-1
TGCGCCAGCAGCTTTAGCGGGGGGGGCACAGATACGCAGTATTTT
CASSFSGGGTDTQYF
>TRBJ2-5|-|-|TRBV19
TGTGCCAGTAGTCCCCGGACCCAAGAGACCCAGTACTTC
CASSPRTQETQYF
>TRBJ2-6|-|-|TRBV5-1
TGCGCCAGCAGGGACGGACTATCTGGGGCCAACGTCCTGACTTTC
CASRDGLSGANVLTF
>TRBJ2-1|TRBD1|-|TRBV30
TGTGCAACAGGGGACAATGAGCAGTTCTTC
CATGDNEQFF
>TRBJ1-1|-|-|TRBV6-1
TGTGCCAGCAGGGGAGGGGGACGGACTGAAGCTTTCTTT
CASRGGGRTEAFF